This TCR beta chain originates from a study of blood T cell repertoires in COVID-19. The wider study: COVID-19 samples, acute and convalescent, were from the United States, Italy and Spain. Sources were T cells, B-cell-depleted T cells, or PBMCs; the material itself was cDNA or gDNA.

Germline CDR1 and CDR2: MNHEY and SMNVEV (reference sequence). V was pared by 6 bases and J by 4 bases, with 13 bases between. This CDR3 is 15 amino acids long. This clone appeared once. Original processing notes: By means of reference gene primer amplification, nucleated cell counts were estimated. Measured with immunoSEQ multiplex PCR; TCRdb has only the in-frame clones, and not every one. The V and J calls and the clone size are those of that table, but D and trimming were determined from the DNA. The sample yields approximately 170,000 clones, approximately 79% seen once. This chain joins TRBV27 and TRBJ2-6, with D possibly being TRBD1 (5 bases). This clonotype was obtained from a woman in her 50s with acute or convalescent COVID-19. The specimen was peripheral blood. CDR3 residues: CASRGQGAGANVLTF. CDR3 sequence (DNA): TGTGCCAGCAGGGGCCAGGGTGCCGGGGCCAACGTCCTGACTTTC.